This TCR beta chain is drawn from a study of PD-L1 blockade in urothelial cancer. In germline, CDR1 is GTSNPN, CDR2 SVGIG (reference sequence). This CDR3 comprises 16 residues. V trimming: 0 bases; J trimming: 4 bases; junction bases outside the gene matches: 7. Sequenced by immunoSEQ multiplex PCR; TCRdb stores in-frame clones only, minus some. The repertoire consists of about 41,000 clones, with roughly 84% occurring once and the leading ten covering 2.6%. Indicated time point: peripheral blood 6 weeks after treatment start. The chain couples TRBV30 to TRBJ2-1, with 9 bases that match TRBD2. This receptor was obtained from a man between 65 and 85 years old with urothelial cancer. Sequences were derived from PBMCs, sampled around atezolizumab (anti-PD-L1) treatment. In DNA form, the CDR3 reads TGTGCCTGGAGTGTAATCGGCGGGAGGGTTTACAATGAGCAGTTCTTC. It is translated as CAWSVIGGRVYNEQFF.